This entry is about one TCR beta chain. As yet, its antigen is unknown. This sample was included in a study of PD-L1 blockade in urothelial cancer. Study as a whole: Patients commenced intravenous atezolizumab, 1,200 mg every 3 weeks, around 2014. Blood was tested 3 weeks (second dose) and 6 weeks into treatment. Across blood samples, T cells had a median count of 141,255.

Time point denoted: pretreatment peripheral blood. V dropped 2 bases and J dropped 9; count of bases not matched to a gene: 13. This CDR3 is built from 17 residues. Germline lookup yields CDR1 SGHAT and CDR2 FQNNGV. Generated by immunoSEQ multiplex PCR, the TCRdb table keeps only in-frame clones and is missing some. The table lists roughly 100,000 clones, more than 70% of them singletons. Study-wide results and caveats: In blood sampled pretreatment, TCR clonality below the median predicted better survival.

The J gene is TRBJ2-1, the V gene TRBV11-2; 10 nucleotides align to TRBD1. The sequence was collected from a woman older than 75 with urothelial cancer. Material: PBMCs, obtained around atezolizumab (anti-PD-L1) treatment. The CDR3 region has the DNA TGTGCCAGCAGCTTAATCCAGGGACAGGGGAGACTGGTTGAGCAGTTCTTC. It specifies CASSLIQGQGRLVEQFF.